What follows describes a single T cell receptor beta chain. Its antigen is as yet unknown. These data originate in a study of shared clonotypes between healthy human individuals. Study-level points and caveats: Sorted-subset sequencing was shown by rarefaction to be incomplete despite large depth.

Data came from immunoSEQ multiplex PCR; TCRdb stores just in-frame clones and leaves some out. The sample records millions of clones, approximately 93% being singletons. CD4+ cell separation produced CD45RA+ naive and CD45RA-negative memory subsets. This CDR3 is 14 amino acids long. V lost 4 bases, J lost 4 bases, and 13 bases lay in between. CDR1 MNHEY and CDR2 SMNVEV come from the germline V gene (reference sequence). The V and J genes are TRBV27 and TRBJ1-1; no reliable D call. This receptor was identified in a young man in good health. Some clones in this sample may be carry-over from other donors' samples. The sample comprised naive CD4+ T cells from PBMCs. Subset denoted: CD45RA+ positively selected. CDR3 bases: TGTGCCAGCAGTTCCGCACTTTGGGGCACTGAAGCTTTCTTT. This encodes CASSSALWGTEAFF.